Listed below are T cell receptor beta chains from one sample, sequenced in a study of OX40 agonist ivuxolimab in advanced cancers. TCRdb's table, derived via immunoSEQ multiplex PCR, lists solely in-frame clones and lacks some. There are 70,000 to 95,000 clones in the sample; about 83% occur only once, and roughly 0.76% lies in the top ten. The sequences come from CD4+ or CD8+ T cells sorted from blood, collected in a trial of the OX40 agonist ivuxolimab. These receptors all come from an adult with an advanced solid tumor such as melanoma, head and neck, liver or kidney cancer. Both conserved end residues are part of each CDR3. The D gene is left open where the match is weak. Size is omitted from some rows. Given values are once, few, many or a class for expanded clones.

cdr3_nt: TGTGCCAGCAGTGATCGGACAGGGGTTGAAAAACTGTTTTTT; cdr3_aa: CASSDRTGVEKLFF; v_call: TRBV2; cdr3_length: 14; clone_size: -; j_call: TRBJ1-4; d_call: TRBD1
cdr3_nt: TGTGCCAGCAGCTTAACCGTCGCGAACACCGGGGAGCTGTTTTTT; cdr3_aa: CASSLTVANTGELFF; v_call: TRBV7-2; cdr3_length: 15; clone_size: -; j_call: TRBJ2-2; d_call: -
cdr3_nt: TGTGCCAGCAGTGACCCAGGGTTCGGTGGATCACCCCTCCACTTT; cdr3_aa: CASSDPGFGGSPLHF; v_call: TRBV6-1; cdr3_length: 15; clone_size: -; j_call: TRBJ1-6; d_call: -
cdr3_nt: TGTGCCAGCATCGGTACACAGGGGGTGGTCATGAACACTGAAGCTTTCTTT; cdr3_aa: CASIGTQGVVMNTEAFF; v_call: TRBV2; cdr3_length: 17; clone_size: once; j_call: TRBJ1-1; d_call: TRBD1
cdr3_nt: TGTGCCAGCAGTTTGGACAGGGACAATGGCTACACCTTC; cdr3_aa: CASSLDRDNGYTF; v_call: TRBV5-4; cdr3_length: 13; clone_size: -; j_call: TRBJ1-2; d_call: TRBD1
cdr3_nt: TGTGCCAGCAGCTGGAAGGAGGGCACAGATACGCAGTATTTT; cdr3_aa: CASSWKEGTDTQYF; v_call: TRBV5-6; cdr3_length: 14; clone_size: -; j_call: TRBJ2-3; d_call: -
cdr3_nt: TGTGCCAGCAGTCCGCGGACAGCGAACACCGGGGAGCTGTTTTTT; cdr3_aa: CASSPRTANTGELFF; v_call: TRBV6-1; cdr3_length: 15; clone_size: -; j_call: TRBJ2-2; d_call: -
cdr3_nt: TGTGCCAGTAGTCAGTTGACATCCGCCAAAAACATTCAGTACTTC; cdr3_aa: CASSQLTSAKNIQYF; v_call: TRBV19; cdr3_length: 15; clone_size: -; j_call: TRBJ2-4; d_call: -
cdr3_nt: TGTGCCACCAGCAGAGGGGGGAAGAGCAATCAGCCCCAGCATTTT; cdr3_aa: CATSRGGKSNQPQHF; v_call: TRBV15; cdr3_length: 15; clone_size: -; j_call: TRBJ1-5; d_call: -
cdr3_nt: TGTGCCAGCAGCAAGCAGCAGGATCTTGCAACTAATGAAAAACTGTTTTTT; cdr3_aa: CASSKQQDLATNEKLFF; v_call: TRBV21-1; cdr3_length: 17; clone_size: -; j_call: TRBJ1-4; d_call: -
cdr3_nt: TGTGCCAGCAGCGGAGGGGGGCCGGACTCTAGCACAGATACGCAGTATTTT; cdr3_aa: CASSGGGPDSSTDTQYF; v_call: TRBV21-1; cdr3_length: 17; clone_size: -; j_call: TRBJ2-3; d_call: -
cdr3_nt: TGTGCCAGCTCACGCAGGACAGAACCTGTCGAGCAGTACTTC; cdr3_aa: CASSRRTEPVEQYF; v_call: TRBV18; cdr3_length: 14; clone_size: -; j_call: TRBJ2-7; d_call: -
cdr3_nt: TGTGCCAGCAGCTTCCCCCCTCGGTACGAGCAGTACTTC; cdr3_aa: CASSFPPRYEQYF; v_call: TRBV11-1; cdr3_length: 13; clone_size: -; j_call: TRBJ2-7; d_call: -
cdr3_nt: TGTGCCAGCAGCTCCAGACATTACACTGAAGCTTTCTTT; cdr3_aa: CASSSRHYTEAFF; v_call: TRBV7-9; cdr3_length: 13; clone_size: once; j_call: TRBJ1-1; d_call: -
cdr3_nt: TGTGCCAGCAGCAGGGACGGACGCGACTACTATGGCTACACCTTC; cdr3_aa: CASSRDGRDYYGYTF; v_call: TRBV11-1; cdr3_length: 15; clone_size: -; j_call: TRBJ1-2; d_call: -
cdr3_nt: TGTGCCAGTTTCCCCGGGGGGTTCACCTCTAACTATGGCTACACCTTC; cdr3_aa: CASFPGGFTSNYGYTF; v_call: TRBV19; cdr3_length: 16; clone_size: -; j_call: TRBJ1-2; d_call: -
cdr3_nt: TGTGCCAGCAGCCCTAGCAGACCTAGCACAGATACGCAGTATTTT; cdr3_aa: CASSPSRPSTDTQYF; v_call: TRBV7-9; cdr3_length: 15; clone_size: once; j_call: TRBJ2-3; d_call: -
cdr3_nt: TGTGCCACCAGCAGAGACAGGGGCCGCTACGAGCAGTACTTC; cdr3_aa: CATSRDRGRYEQYF; v_call: TRBV15; cdr3_length: 14; clone_size: once; j_call: TRBJ2-7; d_call: -
cdr3_nt: TGCGCCAGCAGTGGGGGATCTAATGAAAAACTGTTTTTT; cdr3_aa: CASSGGSNEKLFF; v_call: TRBV10-1; cdr3_length: 13; clone_size: -; j_call: TRBJ1-4; d_call: -
cdr3_nt: TGTGCCAGCAGCGTAGGTAGCGGGAGTTTCAAAGATACGCAGTATTTT; cdr3_aa: CASSVGSGSFKDTQYF; v_call: TRBV9; cdr3_length: 16; clone_size: -; j_call: TRBJ2-3; d_call: TRBD2
cdr3_nt: TGTGCCAGCAGCGTAGCTGTATGGGCAGGGGGGGGCTATGGCTACACCTTC; cdr3_aa: CASSVAVWAGGGYGYTF; v_call: TRBV9; cdr3_length: 17; clone_size: -; j_call: TRBJ1-2; d_call: TRBD1
cdr3_nt: TGTGCCAGCAGCTTCCGAGGGGGGAGAAACTATGGCTACACCTTC; cdr3_aa: CASSFRGGRNYGYTF; v_call: TRBV5-8; cdr3_length: 15; clone_size: -; j_call: TRBJ1-2; d_call: -
cdr3_nt: TGTGCCACCAGCAGACCCCGGACAGGGGGCTACCACGAGCAGTACTTC; cdr3_aa: CATSRPRTGGYHEQYF; v_call: TRBV15; cdr3_length: 16; clone_size: once; j_call: TRBJ2-7; d_call: TRBD1
cdr3_nt: TGTGCCAGCAGTCCAACAGGGGTTAGTGAGCAGTTCTTC; cdr3_aa: CASSPTGVSEQFF; v_call: TRBV2; cdr3_length: 13; clone_size: -; j_call: TRBJ2-1; d_call: TRBD1
cdr3_nt: TGTGCCAGCAGCCTAACAGAGCTCGAGCAGTACTTC; cdr3_aa: CASSLTELEQYF; v_call: TRBV11-3; cdr3_length: 12; clone_size: -; j_call: TRBJ2-7; d_call: -
cdr3_nt: TGTGCCAGCAGTGACAGAACAGGGGCCTCACCCTACACCATATATTTT; cdr3_aa: CASSDRTGASPYTIYF; v_call: TRBV5-6; cdr3_length: 16; clone_size: -; j_call: TRBJ1-3; d_call: TRBD1
cdr3_nt: TGCGCCAGCAGCTTGGATTTCGGCCGGGAGCGTGGCTACACCTTC; cdr3_aa: CASSLDFGRERGYTF; v_call: TRBV5-1; cdr3_length: 15; clone_size: once; j_call: TRBJ1-2; d_call: -
cdr3_nt: TGCAGCGTTGTTTTCCCAGGGGGCCTGGGTGAGCAGTACTTC; cdr3_aa: CSVVFPGGLGEQYF; v_call: TRBV29-1; cdr3_length: 14; clone_size: -; j_call: TRBJ2-7; d_call: TRBD1
cdr3_nt: TGTGCCAGTAGAGCCGGGACAGGGGGCGAACAGCCCCAGCATTTT; cdr3_aa: CASRAGTGGEQPQHF; v_call: TRBV19; cdr3_length: 15; clone_size: -; j_call: TRBJ1-5; d_call: TRBD1
cdr3_nt: TGCGCCAGCAGCTCGGGACTAGCGGGTTCTGGCAACGAGCAGTACTTC; cdr3_aa: CASSSGLAGSGNEQYF; v_call: TRBV5-1; cdr3_length: 16; clone_size: once; j_call: TRBJ2-7; d_call: TRBD2
cdr3_nt: TGTGCCAGCTCAGCACGGACGGCAGACACCGGGGAGCTGTTTTTT; cdr3_aa: CASSARTADTGELFF; v_call: TRBV18; cdr3_length: 15; clone_size: -; j_call: TRBJ2-2; d_call: -
cdr3_nt: TGTGCCAGCAGCTTAGATCGGGGAGGGCGCACTGAAGCTTTCTTT; cdr3_aa: CASSLDRGGRTEAFF; v_call: TRBV11-2; cdr3_length: 15; clone_size: -; j_call: TRBJ1-1; d_call: -
cdr3_nt: TGTGCCAGCAGGGGGCTCCAGGGCACAGATACGCAGTATTTT; cdr3_aa: CASRGLQGTDTQYF; v_call: TRBV2; cdr3_length: 14; clone_size: -; j_call: TRBJ2-3; d_call: -
cdr3_nt: TGTGCCAGTAGTCCGTGGACAGGTACCTACGAGCAGTACTTC; cdr3_aa: CASSPWTGTYEQYF; v_call: TRBV19; cdr3_length: 14; clone_size: -; j_call: TRBJ2-7; d_call: TRBD1
cdr3_nt: TGTGCCAGCAGTGCAACATCTGGAAACACCATATATTTT; cdr3_aa: CASSATSGNTIYF; v_call: TRBV2; cdr3_length: 13; clone_size: few; j_call: TRBJ1-3; d_call: -
cdr3_nt: TGCGCCAGCAGCTTGGCTCCGGGACAGCACTACGAGCAGTACTTC; cdr3_aa: CASSLAPGQHYEQYF; v_call: TRBV5-1; cdr3_length: 15; clone_size: -; j_call: TRBJ2-7; d_call: TRBD1
cdr3_nt: TGTGCCAGCAGCTTAGGCCTTAGCGGGAGTCGGTCGGGTGAGCAGTTCTTC; cdr3_aa: CASSLGLSGSRSGEQFF; v_call: TRBV7-8; cdr3_length: 17; clone_size: -; j_call: TRBJ2-1; d_call: TRBD2
cdr3_nt: TGTGCCAGCAGTTCCGCCGGGACTAGCTTTTTCGAGCAGTACTTC; cdr3_aa: CASSSAGTSFFEQYF; v_call: TRBV28; cdr3_length: 15; clone_size: -; j_call: TRBJ2-7; d_call: TRBD2
cdr3_nt: TGTGCCAGCAGTTACCCTCAACAGGGCACTAACTATGGCTACACCTTC; cdr3_aa: CASSYPQQGTNYGYTF; v_call: TRBV6-6; cdr3_length: 16; clone_size: -; j_call: TRBJ1-2; d_call: -
cdr3_nt: TGTGCCAGTTCCGGGACAGGGTTCCCCAATGAGCAGTTCTTC; cdr3_aa: CASSGTGFPNEQFF; v_call: TRBV19; cdr3_length: 14; clone_size: -; j_call: TRBJ2-1; d_call: TRBD1
cdr3_nt: TGTGCCAGTAGTGGAGGGAGCTCCTACGAGCAGTACTTC; cdr3_aa: CASSGGSSYEQYF; v_call: TRBV19; cdr3_length: 13; clone_size: few; j_call: TRBJ2-7; d_call: -
cdr3_nt: TGTGCCAGTAGTAAGCAGAACTATGGCTACACCTTC; cdr3_aa: CASSKQNYGYTF; v_call: TRBV19; cdr3_length: 12; clone_size: -; j_call: TRBJ1-2; d_call: -
cdr3_nt: TGTGCCAGCGGGCTAGCGGGGGGTTACGAGCAGTACTTC; cdr3_aa: CASGLAGGYEQYF; v_call: TRBV7-2; cdr3_length: 13; clone_size: -; j_call: TRBJ2-7; d_call: TRBD2
cdr3_nt: TGTGCCAGCACCAAGGGACTACTCAACACCGGGGAGCTGTTTTTT; cdr3_aa: CASTKGLLNTGELFF; v_call: TRBV2; cdr3_length: 15; clone_size: -; j_call: TRBJ2-2; d_call: TRBD2
cdr3_nt: TGCGCCAGCAGCTTGGAGCCTAGCGGGACCTACGAGCAGTACTTC; cdr3_aa: CASSLEPSGTYEQYF; v_call: TRBV5-1; cdr3_length: 15; clone_size: -; j_call: TRBJ2-7; d_call: TRBD2
cdr3_nt: TGTGCCAGCAGAGTAAACTCGATCTCTGGAAACACCATATATTTT; cdr3_aa: CASRVNSISGNTIYF; v_call: TRBV6-1; cdr3_length: 15; clone_size: -; j_call: TRBJ1-3; d_call: -
cdr3_nt: TGCGCCAGCAGCTTGGCCCTTAGGCTAGCGGGAACAGATACGCAGTATTTT; cdr3_aa: CASSLALRLAGTDTQYF; v_call: TRBV5-1; cdr3_length: 17; clone_size: -; j_call: TRBJ2-3; d_call: TRBD2
cdr3_nt: TGTGCCAGCAGCACGGGACGCTTGTACGAGCAGTACTTC; cdr3_aa: CASSTGRLYEQYF; v_call: TRBV11-3; cdr3_length: 13; clone_size: -; j_call: TRBJ2-7; d_call: -
cdr3_nt: TGTGCCTGGAGTGCCGGGACAGGGGGAAACACCATATATTTT; cdr3_aa: CAWSAGTGGNTIYF; v_call: TRBV30; cdr3_length: 14; clone_size: -; j_call: TRBJ1-3; d_call: TRBD1
cdr3_nt: TGTGCCAGCAGCCTACAGGACGGGAGTCAGCCCCAGCATTTT; cdr3_aa: CASSLQDGSQPQHF; v_call: TRBV6-5; cdr3_length: 14; clone_size: -; j_call: TRBJ1-5; d_call: -
cdr3_nt: TGTGCCTGGAGCCGCCCCGAGGGAAATAATTCACCCCTCCACTTT; cdr3_aa: CAWSRPEGNNSPLHF; v_call: TRBV30; cdr3_length: 15; clone_size: few; j_call: TRBJ1-6; d_call: -
cdr3_nt: TGTGCCAGCTCCCCCCTTGGCGGATCTAGCACAGATACGCAGTATTTT; cdr3_aa: CASSPLGGSSTDTQYF; v_call: TRBV18; cdr3_length: 16; clone_size: -; j_call: TRBJ2-3; d_call: -
cdr3_nt: TGTGCCAGCAGTTCCCGGGCCAGGGACTTC; cdr3_aa: CASSSRARDF; v_call: TRBV27; cdr3_length: 10; clone_size: -; j_call: TRBJ2-7; d_call: -
cdr3_nt: TGTGCCAGCATCCCTCGGGGTGGCACTGAAGCTTTCTTT; cdr3_aa: CASIPRGGTEAFF; v_call: TRBV18; cdr3_length: 13; clone_size: -; j_call: TRBJ1-1; d_call: -